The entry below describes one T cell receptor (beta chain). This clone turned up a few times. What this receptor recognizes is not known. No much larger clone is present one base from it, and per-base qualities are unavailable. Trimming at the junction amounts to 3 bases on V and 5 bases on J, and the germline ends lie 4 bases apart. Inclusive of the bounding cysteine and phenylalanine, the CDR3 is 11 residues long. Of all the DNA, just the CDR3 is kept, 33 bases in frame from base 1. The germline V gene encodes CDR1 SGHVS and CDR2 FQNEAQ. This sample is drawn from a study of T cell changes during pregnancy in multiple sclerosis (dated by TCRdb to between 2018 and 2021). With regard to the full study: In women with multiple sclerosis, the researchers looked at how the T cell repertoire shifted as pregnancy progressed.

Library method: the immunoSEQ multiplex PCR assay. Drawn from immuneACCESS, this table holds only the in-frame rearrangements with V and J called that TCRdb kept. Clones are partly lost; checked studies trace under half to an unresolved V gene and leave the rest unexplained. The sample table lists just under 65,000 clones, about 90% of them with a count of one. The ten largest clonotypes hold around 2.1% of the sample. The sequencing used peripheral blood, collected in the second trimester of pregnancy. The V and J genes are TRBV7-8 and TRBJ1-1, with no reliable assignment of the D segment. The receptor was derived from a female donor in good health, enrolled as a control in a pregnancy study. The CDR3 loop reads CASSLRTEAFF. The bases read TGTGCCAGCAGCTTGAGGACTGAAGCTTTCTTT.